This T cell receptor beta chain was documented in a study of T cells after posttransplantation cyclophosphamide. General study results and limits: Recipient CMV seropositivity and CMV reactivation strongly tracked TRB clonality.

Using immunoSEQ multiplex PCR, the repertoire was profiled, and TCRdb retains in-frame clones only, with some absent. This sample has 30,000 to 40,000 clones, with around nine tenths found just once. Notes on this clone: The antigen remains unidentified.

Sequenced input: PBMCs. The receptor's source is a woman in her thirties or forties with a blood cancer, CMV-positive, and with a related stem cell donor.

In DNA, the CDR3 is TGTGCCAGCAGTTTCGGGGGTACCACTGAAGCTTTCTTT. Translation: CASSFGGTTEAFF. V is TRBV6-5 and J is TRBJ1-1; perhaps TRBD1 as D (5 bases). Germline loops: CDR1 MNHEY, CDR2 SVGAGI. The CDR3 contains 13 residues. V was cut by 4 bases and J by 4 bases, with 10 bases left in between.